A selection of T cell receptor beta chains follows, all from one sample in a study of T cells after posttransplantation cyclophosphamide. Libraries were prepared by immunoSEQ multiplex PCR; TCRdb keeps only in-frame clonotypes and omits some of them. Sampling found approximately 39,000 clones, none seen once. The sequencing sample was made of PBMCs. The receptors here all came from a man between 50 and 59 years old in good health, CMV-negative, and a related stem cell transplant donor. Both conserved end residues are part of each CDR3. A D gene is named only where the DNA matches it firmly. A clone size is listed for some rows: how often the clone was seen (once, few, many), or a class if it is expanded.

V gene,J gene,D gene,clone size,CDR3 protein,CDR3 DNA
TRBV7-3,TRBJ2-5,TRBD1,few,CASSTTGGAETQYF,TGTGCCAGCAGCACGACAGGGGGCGCGGAGACCCAGTACTTC
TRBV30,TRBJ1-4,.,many,CAWSVLTNEKLFF,TGTGCCTGGAGTGTACTTACTAATGAAAAACTGTTTTTT
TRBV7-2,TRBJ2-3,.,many,CASSLGADTQYF,TGTGCCAGCAGCCTAGGGGCCGATACGCAGTATTTT
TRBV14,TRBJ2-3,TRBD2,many,CASSPLTSGSTDTQYF,TGTGCCAGCAGCCCACTGACTAGCGGGAGCACAGATACGCAGTATTTT
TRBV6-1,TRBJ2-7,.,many,CASRKRETLGVEQYF,TGTGCCAGCAGGAAACGGGAGACCCTCGGAGTCGAGCAGTACTTC
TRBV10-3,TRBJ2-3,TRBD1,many,CAIRGQVRDTQYF,TGTGCCATCAGGGGACAGGTACGAGATACGCAGTATTTT
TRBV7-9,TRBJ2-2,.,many,CASSLNDIGELFF,TGTGCCAGCAGCCTAAATGATATCGGGGAGCTGTTTTTT
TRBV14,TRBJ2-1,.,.,CASSRQGGTYNEQFF,TGTGCCAGCAGCCGACAGGGAGGAACCTACAATGAGCAGTTCTTC
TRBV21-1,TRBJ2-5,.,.,CASSKPGFDQETQYF,TGTGCCAGCAGCAAACCGGGGTTTGACCAAGAGACCCAGTACTTC
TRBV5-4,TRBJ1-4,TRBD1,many,CASSGTGGEKLFF,TGTGCCAGCAGCGGAACAGGGGGCGAAAAACTGTTTTTT
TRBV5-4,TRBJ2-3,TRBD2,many,CASSIRLAESTDTQYF,TGTGCCAGCAGCATTAGACTAGCGGAAAGCACAGATACGCAGTATTTT
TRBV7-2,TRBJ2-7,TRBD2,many,CASSLRGGPTYEQYF,TGTGCCAGCAGCTTACGGGGGGGCCCTACCTACGAGCAGTACTTC
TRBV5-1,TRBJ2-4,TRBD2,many,CASSGLAVWDKNIQYF,TGCGCCAGCAGCGGGCTAGCGGTTTGGGACAAAAACATTCAGTACTTC
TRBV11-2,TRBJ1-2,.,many,CASSLVNPGNYGYTF,TGTGCCAGCAGCTTAGTTAACCCGGGTAACTATGGCTACACCTTC
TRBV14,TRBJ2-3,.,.,CASSPMTSGRGTQYF,TGTGCCAGCAGCCCGATGACATCCGGGCGCGGGACGCAGTATTTT
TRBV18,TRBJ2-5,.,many,CASSPYVTQETQYF,TGTGCCAGCTCACCATATGTGACTCAAGAGACCCAGTACTTC
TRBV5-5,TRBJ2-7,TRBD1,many,CASSFYVGQGYEQYF,TGTGCCAGCAGCTTTTACGTGGGACAGGGCTACGAGCAGTACTTC
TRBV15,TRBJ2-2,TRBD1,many,CATSLQGDTGELFF,TGTGCCACCAGCCTACAGGGGGACACCGGGGAGCTGTTTTTT
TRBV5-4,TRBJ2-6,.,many,CASSPGLVSGANVLTF,TGTGCCAGCAGCCCGGGACTTGTCTCTGGGGCCAACGTCCTGACTTTC
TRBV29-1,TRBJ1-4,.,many,CSVGEEKLFF,TGCAGCGTTGGTGAGGAAAAACTGTTTTTT
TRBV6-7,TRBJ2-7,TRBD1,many,CASSIWTGECYEQYF,TGTGCCAGCAGTATATGGACAGGGGAATGCTACGAGCAGTACTTC
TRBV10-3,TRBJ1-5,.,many,CAISEWEGNQPQHF,TGTGCCATCAGTGAATGGGAGGGCAATCAGCCCCAGCATTTT
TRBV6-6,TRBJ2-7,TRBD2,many,CASSYSSGGAFYEQYF,TGTGCCAGCAGTTACTCTAGCGGGGGGGCCTTCTACGAGCAGTACTTC
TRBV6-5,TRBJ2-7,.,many,CASSYSSGEETYEQYF,TGTGCCAGCAGTTACTCGAGTGGGGAGGAGACCTACGAGCAGTACTTC
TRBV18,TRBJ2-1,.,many,CASSTGLNNEQFF,TGTGCCAGCTCAACAGGACTAAACAATGAGCAGTTCTTC
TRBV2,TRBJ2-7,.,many,CASSEEAREYF,TGTGCCAGCAGTGAAGAAGCACGGGAGTACTTC
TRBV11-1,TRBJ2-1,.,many,CASSLAHRDNEQFF,TGTGCCAGCAGCTTAGCTCACAGGGACAATGAGCAGTTCTTC
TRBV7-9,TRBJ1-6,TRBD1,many,CASSPNPDRNSPLHF,TGTGCCAGCAGCCCCAATCCGGACAGGAATTCACCCCTCCACTTT
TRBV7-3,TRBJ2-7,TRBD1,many,CASSLYEGQGAEQYF,TGTGCCAGCAGCTTATACGAGGGACAGGGCGCCGAGCAGTACTTC
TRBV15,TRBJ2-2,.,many,CATSRESSSSGELFF,TGTGCCACCAGCAGAGAGTCTAGTTCGTCTGGGGAGCTGTTTTTT
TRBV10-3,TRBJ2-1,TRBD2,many,CAINSPGLARNEQFF,TGTGCCATCAATTCCCCAGGACTAGCGAGGAATGAGCAGTTCTTC
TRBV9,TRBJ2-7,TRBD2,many,CASSVAGGGAYEQYF,TGTGCCAGCAGCGTAGCCGGCGGGGGGGCCTACGAGCAGTACTTC
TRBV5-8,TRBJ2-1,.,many,CASSPGMDFEQFF,TGTGCCAGCAGCCCGGGGATGGACTTCGAGCAGTTCTTC
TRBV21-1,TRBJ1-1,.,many,CASSTNTRQGSTEAFF,TGTGCCAGCAGCACAAACACTAGACAGGGGAGCACTGAAGCTTTCTTT
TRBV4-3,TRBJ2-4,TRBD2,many,CASSPYLAVAKNIQYF,TGCGCCAGCAGCCCTTATCTAGCGGTAGCCAAAAACATTCAGTACTTC
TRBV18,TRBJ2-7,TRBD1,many,CASSPPGAGGYHEQYF,TGTGCCAGCTCACCTCCTGGGGCAGGGGGCTACCACGAGCAGTACTTC
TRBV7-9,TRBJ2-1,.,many,CASSLGQGNNEQFF,TGTGCCAGCAGCTTAGGTCAGGGGAACAATGAGCAGTTCTTC
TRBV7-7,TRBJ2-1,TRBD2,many,CASSLDRLAGRDEQFF,TGTGCTAGCAGCTTAGACCGACTAGCGGGAAGAGATGAGCAGTTCTTC
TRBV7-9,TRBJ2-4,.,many,CASSLVRADKNIQYF,TGTGCCAGCAGCTTAGTCAGGGCAGACAAAAACATTCAGTACTTC
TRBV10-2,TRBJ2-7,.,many,CASSVGERYEQYF,TGCGCCAGCAGTGTCGGGGAACGCTACGAGCAGTACTTC
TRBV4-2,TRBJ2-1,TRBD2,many,CASSQGLAGSGTDEQFF,TGTGCCAGCAGCCAGGGACTAGCGGGAAGCGGTACGGATGAGCAGTTCTTC
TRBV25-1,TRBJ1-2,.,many,CASSEWGGNYGYTF,TGTGCCAGCAGTGAATGGGGGGGGAACTATGGCTACACCTTC
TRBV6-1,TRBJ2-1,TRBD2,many,CASSEVLREGYNEQFF,TGTGCCAGCAGTGAAGTTCTGCGGGAGGGTTACAATGAGCAGTTCTTC
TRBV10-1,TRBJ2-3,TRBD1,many,CASRRQGADTQYF,TGCGCCAGCAGACGACAGGGAGCAGATACGCAGTATTTT
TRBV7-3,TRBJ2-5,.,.,CASSFATGETQYF,TGTGCCAGCAGCTTTGCCACGGGGGAGACCCAGTACTTC
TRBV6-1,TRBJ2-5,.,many,CASSPGGLETQYF,TGTGCCAGCAGCCCCGGGGGGCTGGAGACCCAGTACTTC
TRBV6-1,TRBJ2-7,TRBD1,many,CASRQTGQGVYEQYF,TGTGCCAGCAGGCAGACGGGACAGGGTGTTTACGAGCAGTACTTC
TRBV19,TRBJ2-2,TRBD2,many,CAGGLAGPNTGELFF,TGTGCCGGGGGACTAGCGGGGCCGAACACCGGGGAGCTGTTTTTT
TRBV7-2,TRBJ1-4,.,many,CASSRSTTNEKLFF,TGTGCCAGCAGCCGCAGTACAACTAATGAAAAACTGTTTTTT
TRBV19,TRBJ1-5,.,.,CASSILGSNNQPQHF,TGTGCCAGTAGTATTTTGGGGAGTAACAATCAGCCCCAGCATTTT
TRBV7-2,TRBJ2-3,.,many,CASSQDGGYTDTQYF,TGTGCCAGCAGCCAAGACGGGGGATACACAGATACGCAGTATTTT
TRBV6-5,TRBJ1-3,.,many,CASRSNQASGNTIYF,TGTGCCAGCAGGAGTAATCAGGCGTCTGGAAACACCATATATTTT
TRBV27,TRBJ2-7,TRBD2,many,CASSPGTSGFSSYEQYF,TGTGCCAGCAGCCCCGGGACTAGCGGGTTTAGCTCCTACGAGCAGTACTTC
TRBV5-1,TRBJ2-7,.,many,CASSFGTAGEQYF,TGCGCCAGCAGCTTTGGGACAGCGGGCGAGCAGTACTTC
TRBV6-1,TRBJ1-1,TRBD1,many,CASGGQLNTEAFF,TGTGCCAGCGGGGGACAGCTGAACACTGAAGCTTTCTTT
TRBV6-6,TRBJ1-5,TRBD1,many,CASSSTGGNQPQHF,TGTGCCAGCAGTTCGACAGGGGGGAATCAGCCCCAGCATTTT
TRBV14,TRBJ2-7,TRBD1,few,CASSQGQGIRSLYEQYF,TGTGCCAGCAGCCAGGGACAGGGCATACGCTCACTCTACGAGCAGTACTTC
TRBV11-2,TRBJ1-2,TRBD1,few,CASSSFDRGGYTF,TGTGCCAGCAGCTCATTTGACAGGGGCGGCTACACCTTC
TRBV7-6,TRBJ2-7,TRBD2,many,CASSLGLAGYEQYF,TGTGCCAGCAGCTTGGGACTAGCGGGTTACGAGCAGTACTTC
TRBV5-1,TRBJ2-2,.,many,CASSSIPGLTGELFF,TGCGCCAGCAGCTCTATACCGGGACTCACCGGGGAGCTGTTTTTT